The subject of this entry is one T cell receptor beta chain. What it recognizes is unknown. The J segment lost 0 bases and the V segment lost 4 bases, leaving 13 bases of the junction unmatched. Germline assignment: CDR1 DFQATT and CDR2 SNEGSKA (reference sequence). The length of the CDR3 is 17 residues. This specimen comes from a study of vaccination and CD4 T cells after COVID-19. Treatment: roughly 10-day PBMC culture with coronavirus spike peptide pools or control peptides (ViraFEST assay). ViraFEST relied on peptide pools to expand antigen-specific T cells; the TCRs were sequenced afterward. With the Oncomine TCR Beta short-read assay, DNA from cultured CD4+ T cells was sequenced. TCRdb re-called the PCR reads through MiXCR, storing one row per CDR3 protein. The sample has fewer than 15,000 distinct CDR3 sequences; 45% to 55% are singletons.

The TCR was taken from a human donor who had recovered from COVID-19. The sequenced material came from CD4+ T cells from blood, cultured in vitro. The chain employs TRBV20-1 and TRBJ2-7; 9 positions match TRBD2. This CDR3 reads CSAILPSGARSSYEQYF. In DNA form, the CDR3 reads TGCAGTGCTATCTTGCCTAGCGGGGCCAGGAGCTCCTACGAGCAGTACTTC.